The entry below gives a single T cell receptor (beta chain) sequence along with its context. Antigen: not known. The sample originates from a study of T cells in Graves' hyperthyroidism and ophthalmopathy. Whole-study context: Peripheral blood was drawn at first diagnosis, prior to all treatment.

Amplification of TCR beta CDR3 regions was performed using RNA transcripts as template. A first-round RT-PCR of the TCR CDR3 used the HTBI primer set. A single record per CDR3 protein comes from TCRdb applying MiXCR to the multiplex PCR reads. The data show under 750,000 distinct CDR3 sequences, about 19% seen once. The study enrolled patients aged 18 to 65 with newly diagnosed hyperthyroidism of under 2 months' duration. The diagnoses drew upon clinical symptoms, serum thyroxine and TRAb, thyroid ultrasound and orbital computed tomography. Findings and limits, study-wide: Most thyroid clonotypes expanded above 0.001 appeared in blood too.

V was pared by 5 bases and J by 8 bases, with 16 bases between. CDR3 size: 15 residues. CDR1 and CDR2 (germline): LGHNT, FRNRAP. This receptor was identified in a woman in her forties or fifties with Graves' hyperthyroidism that later progressed to Graves' ophthalmopathy. What was sequenced was blood. J is TRBJ1-6 and V is TRBV12-5; a weak D match, TRBD1 (6 bases). CDR3 amino acids: CASGPSGGRYSPLHF. In nucleotides, the CDR3 is TGTGCTAGTGGTCCCTCTGGGGGCAGGTATTCACCCCTCCACTTT.